These T cell receptor beta chains were read from a single sample in a study of T cells in Graves' hyperthyroidism and ophthalmopathy. One entry per CDR3 protein results from TCRdb running MiXCR on the multiplex PCR reads. The repertoire includes approximately 490,000 distinct CDR3 sequences, approximately 23% of them detected once, and about 49% sits in the top ten. Sequencing was done on a sample of blood. The receptor source for this set is a woman between 65 and 79 years old with Graves' ophthalmopathy. The CDR3 runs from the conserved cysteine through the conserved F or W. A D gene is named only where the DNA matches it firmly. Clone size is given for some rows only: seen once, a few or many times, or a class if the clone is expanded.

abundance: many
j_gene: TRBJ1-1
len: 14
v_gene: TRBV3-1
d_gene: NA
CDR3aa: CASSQVEGTTEAFF
CDR3nt: TGTGCCAGCAGCCAAGTGGAGGGTACAACTGAAGCTTTCTTT

abundance: NA
j_gene: TRBJ1-2
len: 13
v_gene: TRBV30
d_gene: TRBD1
CDR3aa: CAWREGAGYGYTF
CDR3nt: TGTGCCTGGAGAGAGGGGGCGGGGTATGGCTACACCTTC

abundance: many
j_gene: TRBJ2-2
len: 15
v_gene: TRBV2
d_gene: TRBD1
CDR3aa: CASRRTGGNTGELFF
CDR3nt: TGTGCCAGCAGGCGGACAGGGGGCAACACCGGGGAGCTGTTTTTT

abundance: many
j_gene: TRBJ1-5
len: 15
v_gene: TRBV12-3/TRBV12-4
d_gene: NA
CDR3aa: CASSFGGHINQPQHF
CDR3nt: TGTGCCAGCAGTTTTGGAGGACACATCAATCAGCCCCAGCATTTT

abundance: NA
j_gene: TRBJ2-1
len: 21
v_gene: TRBV15
d_gene: TRBD2
CDR3aa: CATRPSGVAGVGWGPGNEQFF
CDR3nt: TGTGCCACCAGGCCTTCGGGCGTAGCGGGAGTAGGGTGGGGGCCAGGCAATGAGCAGTTCTTC

abundance: few
j_gene: TRBJ2-3
len: 16
v_gene: TRBV3-1
d_gene: TRBD2
CDR3aa: CASSQDAGGRADTQYF
CDR3nt: TGTGCCAGCAGCCAAGATGCGGGAGGGCGGGCAGATACGCAGTATTTT

abundance: NA
j_gene: TRBJ2-7
len: 14
v_gene: TRBV9
d_gene: TRBD2
CDR3aa: CASSSIAGAGEQYF
CDR3nt: TGTGCCAGCAGCTCCATAGCGGGAGCAGGCGAGCAGTACTTC

abundance: many
j_gene: TRBJ2-6
len: 14
v_gene: TRBV28
d_gene: NA
CDR3aa: CASSPPLRANVLTF
CDR3nt: TGTGCCAGCAGTCCCCCGCTTCGGGCCAACGTCCTGACTTTC

abundance: NA
j_gene: TRBJ1-2
len: 15
v_gene: TRBV6-2/TRBV6-3
d_gene: TRBD1
CDR3aa: CASSLTGGTVYGYTF
CDR3nt: TGTGCCAGCAGTCTCACAGGGGGCACCGTCTATGGCTACACCTTC

abundance: NA
j_gene: TRBJ2-1
len: 16
v_gene: TRBV20-1
d_gene: TRBD2
CDR3aa: CSARGLGLAAYNEQFF
CDR3nt: TGCAGTGCTAGAGGGCTGGGACTAGCGGCCTACAATGAGCAGTTCTTC

abundance: NA
j_gene: TRBJ2-3
len: 14
v_gene: TRBV10-1
d_gene: TRBD2
CDR3aa: CASQKREGQDTQYF
CDR3nt: TGCGCCAGCCAAAAGCGGGAGGGCCAAGATACGCAGTATTTT

abundance: NA
j_gene: TRBJ1-3
len: 14
v_gene: TRBV20-1
d_gene: TRBD1
CDR3aa: CSALQGGAGNTIYF
CDR3nt: TGCAGTGCCCTACAGGGGGGAGCTGGAAACACCATATATTTT

abundance: NA
j_gene: TRBJ1-2
len: 14
v_gene: TRBV6-4
d_gene: NA
CDR3aa: CASSDSTGINGYTF
CDR3nt: TGTGCCAGCAGTGACTCGACGGGGATCAATGGCTACACCTTC

abundance: NA
j_gene: TRBJ1-2
len: 15
v_gene: TRBV30
d_gene: NA
CDR3aa: CAWSRWTVDPYGYTF
CDR3nt: TGTGCCTGGAGCCGGTGGACGGTAGACCCTTATGGCTACACCTTC

abundance: many
j_gene: TRBJ2-1
len: 15
v_gene: TRBV27
d_gene: NA
CDR3aa: CASSLIPGVNNEQFF
CDR3nt: TGTGCCAGCAGTTTAATCCCAGGTGTCAACAATGAGCAGTTCTTC

abundance: few
j_gene: TRBJ2-1
len: 17
v_gene: TRBV3-1
d_gene: TRBD2
CDR3aa: CASSQDTGLAGANEQFF
CDR3nt: TGTGCCAGCAGCCAAGATACCGGACTAGCGGGGGCTAATGAGCAGTTCTTC

abundance: few
j_gene: TRBJ1-1
len: 11
v_gene: TRBV20-1
d_gene: NA
CDR3aa: CSARKSTEAFF
CDR3nt: TGCAGTGCTAGAAAGTCCACTGAAGCTTTCTTT

abundance: NA
j_gene: TRBJ1-5
len: 17
v_gene: TRBV24-1
d_gene: TRBD1
CDR3aa: CATSDSGQGTVFQPQHF
CDR3nt: TGTGCCACCAGTGATTCCGGACAGGGAACCGTCTTTCAGCCCCAGCATTTT

abundance: NA
j_gene: TRBJ2-5
len: 13
v_gene: TRBV10-3
d_gene: NA
CDR3aa: CAISESQVETQYF
CDR3nt: TGTGCCATCAGTGAGTCGCAAGTGGAGACCCAGTACTTC

abundance: few
j_gene: TRBJ1-3
len: 14
v_gene: TRBV6-1
d_gene: NA
CDR3aa: CASSEGQIGNTIYF
CDR3nt: TGTGCCAGCAGTGAGGGGCAGATTGGAAACACCATATATTTT

abundance: few
j_gene: TRBJ1-1
len: 12
v_gene: TRBV7-9
d_gene: TRBD1
CDR3aa: CASSLGDREAFF
CDR3nt: TGTGCCAGCAGCTTAGGGGACAGGGAGGCTTTCTTT

abundance: NA
j_gene: TRBJ2-7
len: 13
v_gene: TRBV20-1
d_gene: TRBD2
CDR3aa: CSAKAGGVYEQYF
CDR3nt: TGCAGTGCTAAAGCGGGAGGGGTTTACGAGCAGTACTTC

abundance: NA
j_gene: TRBJ2-3
len: 16
v_gene: TRBV28
d_gene: NA
CDR3aa: CASSRLVAGATDTQYF
CDR3nt: TGTGCCAGCAGCAGACTAGTGGCCGGAGCCACAGATACGCAGTATTTT

abundance: NA
j_gene: TRBJ2-7
len: 13
v_gene: TRBV5-1
d_gene: NA
CDR3aa: CASSHDSSYEQYF
CDR3nt: TGCGCCAGCAGTCATGACAGCTCCTACGAGCAGTACTTC

abundance: NA
j_gene: TRBJ2-5
len: 14
v_gene: TRBV30
d_gene: NA
CDR3aa: CAWSPDSNQETQYF
CDR3nt: TGTGCCTGGAGTCCCGACAGCAACCAAGAGACCCAGTACTTC

abundance: NA
j_gene: TRBJ1-2
len: 14
v_gene: TRBV5-1
d_gene: TRBD1
CDR3aa: CASYPGQGAYGYTF
CDR3nt: TGCGCCAGCTATCCGGGACAGGGGGCCTATGGCTACACCTTC

abundance: NA
j_gene: TRBJ2-1
len: 15
v_gene: TRBV6-1
d_gene: TRBD2
CDR3aa: CASSSPTSKGNEQFF
CDR3nt: TGTGCCAGCAGTTCACCGACTAGCAAAGGCAATGAGCAGTTCTTC

abundance: few
j_gene: TRBJ2-3
len: 18
v_gene: TRBV3-1
d_gene: NA
CDR3aa: CASSQGLRTPPGTDTQYF
CDR3nt: TGTGCCAGCAGCCAAGGCCTCCGGACCCCGCCAGGCACAGATACGCAGTATTTT

abundance: NA
j_gene: TRBJ1-1
len: 16
v_gene: TRBV5-1
d_gene: NA
CDR3aa: CASSLQPTGMNTEAFF
CDR3nt: TGCGCCAGCAGCTTACAACCGACAGGTATGAACACTGAAGCTTTCTTT

abundance: NA
j_gene: TRBJ2-7
len: 12
v_gene: TRBV20-1
d_gene: TRBD2
CDR3aa: CSANSGRYEQYF
CDR3nt: TGCAGTGCCAATAGCGGGAGGTACGAGCAGTACTTC

abundance: few
j_gene: TRBJ1-4
len: 13
v_gene: TRBV4-3
d_gene: NA
CDR3aa: CASSPKAGEKLFF
CDR3nt: TGCGCCAGCAGCCCTAAAGCAGGCGAAAAACTGTTTTTT

abundance: NA
j_gene: TRBJ2-1
len: 14
v_gene: TRBV18
d_gene: NA
CDR3aa: CASSPAASSNEQSF
CDR3nt: TGTGCCAGCTCACCAGCGGCTAGCAGCAATGAGCAGTCCTTC

abundance: many
j_gene: TRBJ2-7
len: 14
v_gene: TRBV20-1
d_gene: NA
CDR3aa: CSAGDLGASNEQYF
CDR3nt: TGCAGTGCGGGAGACCTGGGCGCCTCCAACGAGCAGTACTTC

abundance: many
j_gene: TRBJ1-1
len: 15
v_gene: TRBV12-3/TRBV12-4
d_gene: NA
CDR3aa: CASSLRAGENTEAFF
CDR3nt: TGTGCCAGCAGTTTAAGGGCAGGGGAGAACACTGAAGCTTTCTTT

abundance: NA
j_gene: TRBJ2-7
len: 15
v_gene: TRBV10-1
d_gene: TRBD1
CDR3aa: CASSERTGVSYEQYF
CDR3nt: TGCGCCAGCAGTGAAAGGACAGGGGTCTCCTACGAGCAGTACTTC

abundance: NA
j_gene: TRBJ2-3
len: 13
v_gene: TRBV28
d_gene: NA
CDR3aa: CASLDSSTDTQYF
CDR3nt: TGTGCCAGCTTGGACAGTAGCACAGATACGCAGTATTTT

abundance: few
j_gene: TRBJ1-6
len: 15
v_gene: TRBV12-3/TRBV12-4
d_gene: TRBD1
CDR3aa: CASSPDRGLGSPLHF
CDR3nt: TGTGCCAGCAGTCCTGACAGGGGGCTCGGATCACCCCTCCACTTT

abundance: NA
j_gene: TRBJ1-4
len: 15
v_gene: TRBV5-1
d_gene: NA
CDR3aa: CASSLEGRRGEKLFF
CDR3nt: TGCGCCAGCAGCTTGGAGGGGCGGAGGGGGGAAAAACTGTTTTTT

abundance: few
j_gene: TRBJ2-7
len: 13
v_gene: TRBV30
d_gene: NA
CDR3aa: CAWSVGNIYEQYF
CDR3nt: TGTGCCTGGAGTGTCGGGAATATCTACGAGCAGTACTTC

abundance: few
j_gene: TRBJ1-5
len: 16
v_gene: TRBV20-1
d_gene: TRBD1
CDR3aa: CSARYPDRAGNQPQHF
CDR3nt: TGCAGTGCTAGATACCCCGACAGGGCTGGCAATCAGCCCCAGCATTTT

abundance: few
j_gene: TRBJ1-1
len: 14
v_gene: TRBV10-3
d_gene: NA
CDR3aa: CAISGGGGGTEAFF
CDR3nt: TGTGCCATCAGTGGAGGGGGAGGAGGGACTGAAGCTTTCTTT